Sequencing of this TCR beta chain was carried out in a study of cytomegalovirus exposure and HLA in healthy donors. Looking at the study overall: There were under 130 million unique TCR beta sequences, drawn from 150 million to 200 million T cells, in an earlier analysis.

PCR involved 60 Vbeta and 13 Jbeta primers. Original processing notes: Among the unique TCR beta chains that a later analysis counted, some 73 million in all, about 10 million were shared. Sequencing used immunoSEQ multiplex PCR; TCRdb keeps in-frame clones, though not all of them. Clonal size and the V and J genes are those of that table, whereas D and trimming came from the DNA. Here the sample spans some 140,000 clones, about three quarters being singletons. In germline, CDR1 is SGHRS, CDR2 YFSETQ. The CDR3 is made up of 14 amino acids. V lost 2 bases and J 8 bases, leaving 13 bases between the germline ends. Study outcomes and limitations: A later analysis linked 16,951 TCR beta sequences to HLA alleles at 0.05 false discovery rate. Researchers had no immune exposure information except CMV serostatus available.

Worth noting for this clone: The antigen is unknown.

Sequencing used PBMCs. The sequence derives from a male donor in good health and CMV-seropositive. This rearrangement joins TRBV5-1 to TRBJ1-4, with a weak D call TRBD1 (5 bases). The CDR3 sequence: CASSLQGDREKLFF. CDR3 in DNA: TGCGCCAGCAGCTTACAAGGGGATCGGGAAAAACTGTTTTTT.